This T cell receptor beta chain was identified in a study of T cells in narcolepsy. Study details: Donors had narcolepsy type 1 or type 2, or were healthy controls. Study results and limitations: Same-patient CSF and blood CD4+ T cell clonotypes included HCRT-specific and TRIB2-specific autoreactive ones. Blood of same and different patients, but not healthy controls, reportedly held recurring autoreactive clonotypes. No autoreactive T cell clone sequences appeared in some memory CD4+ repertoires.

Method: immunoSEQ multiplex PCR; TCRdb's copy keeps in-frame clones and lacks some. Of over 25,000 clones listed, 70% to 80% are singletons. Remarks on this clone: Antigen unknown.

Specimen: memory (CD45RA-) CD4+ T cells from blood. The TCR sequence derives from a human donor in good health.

The CDR3 DNA reads TGTGCCATCAGTGAGTCGCTCGGGACAGGGGAGGAGACCCAGTACTTC. Encoded protein: CAISESLGTGEETQYF. J is TRBJ2-5 and V is TRBV10-3, with TRBD1 identical over 10 bases. The CDR3 is made up of 16 amino acids. Per the germline V gene, CDR1 is ENHRY and CDR2 is SYGVKD. The ends lost 0 bases at V and 5 bases at J; junction bases unmatched: 6.